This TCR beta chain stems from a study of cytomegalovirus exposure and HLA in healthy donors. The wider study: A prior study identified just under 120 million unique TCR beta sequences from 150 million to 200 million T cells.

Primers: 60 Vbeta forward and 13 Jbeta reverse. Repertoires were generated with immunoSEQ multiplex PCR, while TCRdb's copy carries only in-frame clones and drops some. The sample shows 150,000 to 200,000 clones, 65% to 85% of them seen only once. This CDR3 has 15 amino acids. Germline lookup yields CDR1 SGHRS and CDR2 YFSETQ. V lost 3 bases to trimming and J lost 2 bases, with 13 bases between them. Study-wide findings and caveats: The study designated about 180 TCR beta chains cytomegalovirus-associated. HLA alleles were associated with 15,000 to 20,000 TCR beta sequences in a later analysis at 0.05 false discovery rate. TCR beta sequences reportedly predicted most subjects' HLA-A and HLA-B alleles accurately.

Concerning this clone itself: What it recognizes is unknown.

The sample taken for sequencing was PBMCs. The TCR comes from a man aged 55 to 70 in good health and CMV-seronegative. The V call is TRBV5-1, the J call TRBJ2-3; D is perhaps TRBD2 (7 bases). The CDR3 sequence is CASSSNAGATDTQYF. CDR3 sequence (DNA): TGCGCCAGCAGCTCAAACGCGGGGGCCACAGATACGCAGTATTTT.